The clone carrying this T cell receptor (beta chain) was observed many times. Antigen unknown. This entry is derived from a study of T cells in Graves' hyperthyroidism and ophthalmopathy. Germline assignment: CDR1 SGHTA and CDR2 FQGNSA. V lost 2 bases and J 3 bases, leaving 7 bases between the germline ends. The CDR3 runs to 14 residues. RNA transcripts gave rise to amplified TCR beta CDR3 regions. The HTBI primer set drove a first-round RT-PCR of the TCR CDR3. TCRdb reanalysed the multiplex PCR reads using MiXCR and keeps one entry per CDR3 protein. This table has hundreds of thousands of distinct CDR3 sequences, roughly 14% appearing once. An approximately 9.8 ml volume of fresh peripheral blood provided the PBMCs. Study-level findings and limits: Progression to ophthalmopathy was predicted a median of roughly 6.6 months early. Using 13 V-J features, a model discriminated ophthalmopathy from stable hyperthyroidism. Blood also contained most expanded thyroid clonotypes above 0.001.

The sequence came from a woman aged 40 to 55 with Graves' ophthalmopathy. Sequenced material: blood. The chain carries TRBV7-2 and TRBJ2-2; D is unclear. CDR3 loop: CASSLRQDTGELFF. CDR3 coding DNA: TGTGCCAGCAGCTTAAGACAAGACACCGGGGAGCTGTTTTTT.